Listed here are 16 T cell receptor beta chains from one sample, sequenced in a study of vaccination effects on CD4 cells after COVID-19. These receptors lack a known antigen. Viral peptide pool expansion of antigen-specific CD4+ T cells preceded sequencing in the ViraFEST assay. It was after 10 days of culture that CD4+ T cells were isolated. Sequencing used immunoSEQ multiplex PCR; TCRdb keeps in-frame clones, though not all of them. The data show approximately 54,000 clones, with 80% to 85% seen just once and approximately 2.4% held by the top ten. The sequenced sample was CD4+ T cells from PBMCs cultured with HCoV-229E spike peptides, obtained before COVID-19 vaccination. These receptors came from a human donor who received a COVID-19 vaccine.

This chain links TRBV7-6 with TRBJ1-5, with a possible D match to TRBD1 (5 bases). V was clipped by 2 bases and J by 3 bases, with 14 bases between them. The germline V gene has CDR1 SGHVS and CDR2 FNYEAQ. This CDR3 is 16 amino acids long. The CDR3 is CASSLSVGGINQPQHF. CDR3 nucleotide sequence: TGTGCCAGCAGCTTAAGCGTGGGGGGGATCAATCAGCCCCAGCATTTT. Full variable domain (missing parts from reference TRBV7-6 and TRBJ1-5): GAGVSQSPRYKVTKRGQDVALRCDPISGHVSLYWYRQALGQGPEFLTYFNYEAQQDKSGLPNDRFSAERPEGSISTLTIQRTEQRDSAMYRCASSLSVGGINQPQHFGDGTRLSIL.

The chain couples TRBV19 to TRBJ2-3, with 12 bases matching TRBD2. This CDR3 comprises 16 residues. Per germline, CDR1 LNHDA and CDR2 SQIVND (reference sequence). V shed 3 bases and J 9 bases; nucleotides not matched to a gene: 10. This CDR3 reads CASSIQASGGGRTQYF. The CDR3, as DNA: TGTGCCAGTAGTATCCAGGCTAGCGGGGGGGGTCGGACGCAGTATTTT.

The chain has TRBV6-4 and TRBJ2-2; 8 nucleotides match TRBD2. CDR3 length: 15 residues. In germline, CDR1 is MRHNA, CDR2 SNTAGT. V gave up 8 bases and J gave up 0 bases; unmatched junction bases: 5. The CDR3 DNA sequence: TGTGCCAGCCCGACGGGAGGGTCGAACACCGGGGAGCTGTTTTTT. Its translation: CASPTGGSNTGELFF.

The chain combines TRBV18 with TRBJ1-4; D not resolved. The CDR3 loop spans 13 amino acids. From germline, CDR1 is KGHSH and CDR2 LQKENI. Trimming stripped 6 bases from V and 0 bases from J, with 5 bases between. CDR3 DNA: TGTGCCAGCTCCCCCGCAACTAATGAAAAACTGTTTTTT. It is translated as CASSPATNEKLFF.

This clone was seen just once. This chain joins TRBV18 and TRBJ1-4, with 7 positions matching TRBD1. The CDR3 runs to 15 residues. V gave up 6 bases and J gave up 3 bases; unmatched junction bases: 7. Per the germline V gene, CDR1 is KGHSH and CDR2 is LQKENI. CDR3 nucleotides: TGTGCCAGCTCCCTCGGGGGACAGCCTAATGAAAAACTGTTTTTT. The encoded protein is CASSLGGQPNEKLFF.

The chain combines TRBV6-6 with TRBJ1-2, with D hard to call. Trimming took 5 bases from V and 11 from J, leaving 24 bases between them. The CDR3 spans 15 residues. Germline CDR1 and CDR2: MNHNY and SVGAGI (reference sequence). The CDR3 region is CASSPPPRVGGGYTF. DNA of the CDR3: TGTGCCAGCAGTCCCCCTCCCAGAGTGGGTGGTGGTTACACCTTC.

This chain's CDR3 is CASSLQGDEAFF. The CDR3 bases are TGTGCCAGCAGTCTACAGGGTGATGAAGCTTTCTTT. This chain uses TRBV7-2 with TRBJ1-1; tentatively, D is TRBD1 (6 bases). The germline V gene encodes CDR1 SGHTA and CDR2 FQGNSA. The germline V and J ends were trimmed by 6 bases and 7 bases, with 12 bases remaining between them. The CDR3 is 12 amino acids.

The CDR3 is CASSKVRDSRYNEQFF. The CDR3 DNA sequence: TGTGCCAGCAGCAAGGTTCGGGACAGTAGATACAATGAGCAGTTCTTC. The V and J genes are TRBV21-1 and TRBJ2-1; the table's D call TRBD1 went unverified against the DNA. TRBV21-1 is labeled a pseudogene. This CDR3 has 16 amino acids.

The rearrangement joins TRBV6-4 to TRBJ2-6; TRBD1 matches 8 bases. The germline CDR1 and CDR2 sequences are MRHNA and SNTAGT. The CDR3 has 17 residues. The J segment lost 2 bases and the V segment lost 8 bases, leaving 11 bases of the junction unmatched. In DNA, the CDR3 is TGTGCCAGCTCTAGGGACAGGCAGGGAACTGGGGCCAACGTCCTGACTTTC. Translating gives CASSRDRQGTGANVLTF.

The chain carries TRBV9 and TRBJ2-1; D possibly matches TRBD1 or TRBD2 (6 bases each). Trimming removed 0 bases from V and 10 bases from J, with 14 bases in between. This CDR3 region has 14 residues. The germline V gene has CDR1 SGDLS and CDR2 YYNGEE. DNA for the CDR3: TGTGCCAGCAGCGTAGAAGGGGGGTGGAGGGAGCAGTTCTTC. The encoded protein is CASSVEGGWREQFF.

The chain has TRBV4-1 and TRBJ1-4; D not certain. The CDR3 is made up of 14 amino acids. V lost 1 base, J lost 8 bases, and 11 bases lay in between. Germline CDR1 and CDR2: MGHRA and YSYEKL. The CDR3 DNA reads as TGCGCCAGCAGCCAAGCTGGGGAAAGGGAAAAACTGTTTTTT. Residues: CASSQAGEREKLFF.

V and J are TRBV5-1 and TRBJ2-2, with 7 bases identical to TRBD1. Unmatched junction bases numbered 4, after V lost 1 base and J lost 1 base. Germline V gene data show CDR1 as SGHRS and CDR2 as YFSETQ. This CDR3 contains 16 residues. In DNA form, the CDR3 reads TGCGCCAGCAGCTTGACGGACAGGCTGAACACCGGGGAGCTGTTTTTT. Translation: CASSLTDRLNTGELFF.

This clone was observed a handful of times. J is TRBJ2-7 and V is TRBV2; no clear D. Germline loops: CDR1 SNHLY, CDR2 FYNNEI. The CDR3 is 12 residues long. Deletions cut 4 bases from V and 4 bases from J, with 8 bases between. The CDR3: CASSAHEYEQYV. CDR3 in DNA: TGTGCCAGCAGTGCGCACGAGTACGAGCAGTACGTC.

This chain joins TRBV28 and TRBJ2-3; 11 positions agree with TRBD1. Germline V gene sequence: CDR1 MDHEN, CDR2 SYDVKM. The CDR3 has 14 amino acids. After removal of 6 bases from V and 1 base from J, the junction contained 0 bases not matched to a gene. CDR3 nucleotides: TGTGCCAGCAGGGACAGGGGGCGCACAGATACGCAGTATTTT. Residues: CASRDRGRTDTQYF.

The genes are TRBV18 and TRBJ2-5, with D perhaps being TRBD1 or TRBD2 (5 bases each). V lost 1 base and J 4 bases, leaving 13 bases between the germline ends. This CDR3 contains 15 residues. CDR1 is KGHSH, CDR2 LQKENI, per germline. The CDR3 protein is CASSPQWGEGETQYF. For the CDR3, the DNA is TGTGCCAGCTCACCACAATGGGGCGAGGGAGAGACCCAGTACTTC.

The rearrangement links TRBV12-5 to TRBJ1-3; D is uncertain. Germline-derived CDR1 and CDR2 are LGHNT and FRNRAP. The CDR3 consists of 15 residues. V lost 1 base, J lost 2 bases, and 9 bases lay in between. The chain's CDR3 is CASGLGEGPGNTIYF. Written as DNA, the CDR3 is TGTGCTAGTGGTTTGGGGGAGGGTCCTGGAAACACCATATATTTT.